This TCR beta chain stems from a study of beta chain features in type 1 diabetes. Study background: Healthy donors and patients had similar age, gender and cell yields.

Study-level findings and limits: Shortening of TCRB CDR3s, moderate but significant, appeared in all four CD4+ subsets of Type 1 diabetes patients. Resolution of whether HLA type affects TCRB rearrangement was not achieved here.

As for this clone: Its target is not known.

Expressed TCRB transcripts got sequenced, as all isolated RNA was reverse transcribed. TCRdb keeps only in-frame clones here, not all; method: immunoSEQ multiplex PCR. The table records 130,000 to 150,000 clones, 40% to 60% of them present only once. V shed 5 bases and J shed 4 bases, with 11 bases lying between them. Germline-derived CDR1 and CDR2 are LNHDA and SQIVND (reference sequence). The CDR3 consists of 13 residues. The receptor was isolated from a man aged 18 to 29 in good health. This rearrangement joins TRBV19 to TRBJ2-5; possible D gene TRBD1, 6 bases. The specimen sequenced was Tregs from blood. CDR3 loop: CASSADRGETQYF. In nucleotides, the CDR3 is TGTGCCAGTAGTGCGGACAGAGGAGAGACCCAGTACTTC.